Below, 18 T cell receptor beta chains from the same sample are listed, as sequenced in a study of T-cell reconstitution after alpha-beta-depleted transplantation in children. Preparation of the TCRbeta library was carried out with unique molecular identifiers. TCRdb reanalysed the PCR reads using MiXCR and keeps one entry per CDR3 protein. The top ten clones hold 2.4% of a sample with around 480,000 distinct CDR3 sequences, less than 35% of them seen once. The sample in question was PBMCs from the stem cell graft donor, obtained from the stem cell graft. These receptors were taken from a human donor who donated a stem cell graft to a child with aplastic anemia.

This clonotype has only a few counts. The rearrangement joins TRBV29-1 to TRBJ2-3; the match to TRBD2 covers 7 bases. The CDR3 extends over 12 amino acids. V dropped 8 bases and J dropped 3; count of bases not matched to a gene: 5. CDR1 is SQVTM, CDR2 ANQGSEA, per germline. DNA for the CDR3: TGCAGCTTTATGCGGGAGACAGATACGCAGTATTTT. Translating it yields CSFMRETDTQYF.

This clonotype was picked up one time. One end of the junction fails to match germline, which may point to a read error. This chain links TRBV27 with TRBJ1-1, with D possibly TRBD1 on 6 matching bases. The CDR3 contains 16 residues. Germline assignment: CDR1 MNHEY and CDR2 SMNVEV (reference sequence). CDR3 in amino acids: CASSPNQAQGNAEAFF. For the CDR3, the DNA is TGTGCCAGCAGTCCAAACCAAGCTCAGGGGAACGCTGAAGCTTTCTTT.

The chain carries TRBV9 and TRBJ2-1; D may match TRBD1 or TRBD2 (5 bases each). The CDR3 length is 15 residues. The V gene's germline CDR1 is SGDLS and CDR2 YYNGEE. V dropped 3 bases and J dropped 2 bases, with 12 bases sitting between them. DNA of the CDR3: TGTGCCAGCAGCGAATCCGGGACGACCTACAATGAGCAGTTCTTC. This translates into CASSESGTTYNEQFF.

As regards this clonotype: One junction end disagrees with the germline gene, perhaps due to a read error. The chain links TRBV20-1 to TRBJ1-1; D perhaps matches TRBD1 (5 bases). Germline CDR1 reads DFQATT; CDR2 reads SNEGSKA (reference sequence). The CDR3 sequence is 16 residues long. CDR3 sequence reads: CCARDWGGLRNTEAFF. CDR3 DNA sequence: TGCTGTGCTAGAGATTGGGGCGGGTTGCGGAACACTGAAGCTTTCTTT.

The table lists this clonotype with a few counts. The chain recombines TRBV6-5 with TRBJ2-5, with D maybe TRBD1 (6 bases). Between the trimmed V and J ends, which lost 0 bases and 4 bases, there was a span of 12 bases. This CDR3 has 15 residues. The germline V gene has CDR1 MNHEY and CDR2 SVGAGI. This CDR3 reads CASSYSGGSGETQYF. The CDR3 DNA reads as TGTGCCAGCAGTTACTCAGGGGGAAGTGGAGAGACCCAGTACTTC.

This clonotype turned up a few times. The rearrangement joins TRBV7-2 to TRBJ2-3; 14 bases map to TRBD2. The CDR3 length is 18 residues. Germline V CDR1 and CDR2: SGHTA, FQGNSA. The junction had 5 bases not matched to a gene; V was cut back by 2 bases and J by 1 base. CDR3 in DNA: TGTGCCAGCAGCTTAACGGGACTAGCGGGAGTGCGCACAGATACGCAGTATTTT. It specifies CASSLTGLAGVRTDTQYF.

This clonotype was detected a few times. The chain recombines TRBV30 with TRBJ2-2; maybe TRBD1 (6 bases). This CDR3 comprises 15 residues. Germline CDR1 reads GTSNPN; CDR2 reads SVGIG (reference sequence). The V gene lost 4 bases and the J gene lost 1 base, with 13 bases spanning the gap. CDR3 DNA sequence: TGTGCCTGGATCATCGGGACATTGAACACCGGGGAGCTGTTTTTT. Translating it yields CAWIIGTLNTGELFF.

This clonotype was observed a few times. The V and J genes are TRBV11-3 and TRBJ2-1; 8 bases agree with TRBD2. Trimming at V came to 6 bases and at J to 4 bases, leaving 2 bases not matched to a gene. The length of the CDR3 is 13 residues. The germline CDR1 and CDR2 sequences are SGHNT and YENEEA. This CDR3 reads CASRVAGYNEQFF. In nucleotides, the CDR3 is TGTGCCAGCAGGGTAGCGGGATACAATGAGCAGTTCTTC.

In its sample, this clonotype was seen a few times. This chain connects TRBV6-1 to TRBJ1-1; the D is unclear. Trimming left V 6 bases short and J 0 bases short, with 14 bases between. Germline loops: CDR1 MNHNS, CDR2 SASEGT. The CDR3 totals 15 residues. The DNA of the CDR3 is TGTGCCAGCAGCCCGGTTGGCGTGATGAACACTGAAGCTTTCTTT. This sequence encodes CASSPVGVMNTEAFF.

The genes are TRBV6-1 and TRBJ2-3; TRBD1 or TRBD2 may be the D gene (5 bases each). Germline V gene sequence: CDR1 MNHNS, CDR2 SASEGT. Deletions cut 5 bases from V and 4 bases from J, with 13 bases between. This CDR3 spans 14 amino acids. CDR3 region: CASSTPRGPDTQYF. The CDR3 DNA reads TGTGCCAGCAGTACCCCACGGGGCCCAGATACGCAGTATTTT.

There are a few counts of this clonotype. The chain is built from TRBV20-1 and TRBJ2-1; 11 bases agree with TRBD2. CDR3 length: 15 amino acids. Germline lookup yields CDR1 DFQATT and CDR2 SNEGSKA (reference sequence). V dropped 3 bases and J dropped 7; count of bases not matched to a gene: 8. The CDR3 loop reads CSARVLAGGVNEQFF. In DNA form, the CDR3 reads TGCAGTGCTAGGGTCTTAGCGGGAGGGGTGAATGAGCAGTTCTTC.

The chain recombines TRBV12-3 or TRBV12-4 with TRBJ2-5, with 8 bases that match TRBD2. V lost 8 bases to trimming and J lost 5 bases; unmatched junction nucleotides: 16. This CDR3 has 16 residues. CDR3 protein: CASGPLAVKTWETQYF. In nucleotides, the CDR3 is TGTGCCAGCGGCCCACTAGCGGTAAAAACTTGGGAGACCCAGTACTTC.

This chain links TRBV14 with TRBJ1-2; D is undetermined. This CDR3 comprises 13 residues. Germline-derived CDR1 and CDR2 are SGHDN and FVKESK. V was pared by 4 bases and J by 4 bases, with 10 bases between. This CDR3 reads CASSLLRVYGYTF. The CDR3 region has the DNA TGTGCCAGCAGCCTTCTTCGGGTCTATGGCTACACCTTC.

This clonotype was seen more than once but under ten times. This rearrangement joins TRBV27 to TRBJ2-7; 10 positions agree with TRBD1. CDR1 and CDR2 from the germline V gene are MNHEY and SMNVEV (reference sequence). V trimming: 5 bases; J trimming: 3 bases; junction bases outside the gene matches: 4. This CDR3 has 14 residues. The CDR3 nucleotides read TGTGCCAGCAGTAATGGACAGGGGGGCTACGAGCAGTACTTC. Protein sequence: CASSNGQGGYEQYF.

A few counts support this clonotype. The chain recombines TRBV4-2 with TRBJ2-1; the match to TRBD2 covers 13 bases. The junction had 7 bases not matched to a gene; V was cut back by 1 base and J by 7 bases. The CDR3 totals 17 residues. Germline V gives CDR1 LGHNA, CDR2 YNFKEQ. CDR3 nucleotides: TGTGCCAGCAGCCAAGCGCAACTAGCGGGAGGGCCGAATGAGCAGTTCTTC. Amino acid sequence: CASSQAQLAGGPNEQFF.

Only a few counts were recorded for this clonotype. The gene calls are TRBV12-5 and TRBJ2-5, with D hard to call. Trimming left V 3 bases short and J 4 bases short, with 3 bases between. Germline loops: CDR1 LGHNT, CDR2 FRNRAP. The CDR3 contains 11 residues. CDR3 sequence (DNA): TGTGCTAGTGGTTTCGGAGAGACCCAGTACTTC. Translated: CASGFGETQYF.

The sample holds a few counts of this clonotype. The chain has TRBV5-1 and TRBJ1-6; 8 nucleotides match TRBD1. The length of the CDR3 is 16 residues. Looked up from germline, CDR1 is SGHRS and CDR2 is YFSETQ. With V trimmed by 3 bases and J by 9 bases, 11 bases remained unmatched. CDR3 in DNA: TGCGCCAGCAGCTCGATACCCGGACAGGGCGGTTCACCCCTCCACTTT. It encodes CASSSIPGQGGSPLHF.

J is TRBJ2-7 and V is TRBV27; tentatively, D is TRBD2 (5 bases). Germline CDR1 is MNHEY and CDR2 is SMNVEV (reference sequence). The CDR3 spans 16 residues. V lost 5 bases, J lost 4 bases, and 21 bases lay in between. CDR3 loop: CASSHNAAGGLYEQYF. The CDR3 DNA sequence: TGTGCCAGCAGTCACAATGCCGCAGGCGGGTTGTACGAGCAGTACTTC.